The sequence of this T cell receptor (beta chain) was determined in a study of CD8+CD57+ T cells in acquired aplastic anemia. Study as a whole: An average of roughly 3 ug of DNA was obtained from sorted CD4+ and CD8+ cells. Healthy donors had, on average, roughly 10 million reads for their CD4+ cells.

Study results and limitations: The number of CD8+ CDR3 sequences shared by patients and controls was twenty-nine. Between the patient and control groups, CD8+ Simpson's diversity did not differ significantly.

Germline lookup yields CDR1 MGHDK and CDR2 SYGVNS. This CDR3 has 16 amino acids. V shed 6 bases and J shed 6 bases, with 18 bases lying between them. This clonotype was counted a few times. What it binds is unknown. Genomic DNA constituted the template upon which TCR beta VDJ and CDR3 profiling was performed. TCRdb analysed the reads with MiXCR anew, one entry per CDR3 protein. The sample lists some 120,000 distinct CDR3 sequences, roughly 50% occurring once. This TCR was recovered from a human donor in good health, serving as a control. The V gene is TRBV25-1, the J gene TRBJ1-6; D gene ambiguous. The sequenced material came from sorted CD4+, CD8+, or CD8+CD57+ T cells (not recorded which) from PBMCs. The CDR3 nucleotides read TGTGCCAGCAGCCGTCCAAGGCAGGTTCCTAATTCACCCCTCCACTTT. Translated, it gives CASSRPRQVPNSPLHF.